The 22 T cell receptor beta chains listed next were all sequenced from one sample in a study of T cell responses to AZD1222 COVID-19 vaccine. Assay used: immunoSEQ multiplex PCR; TCRdb lists only in-frame clones, some missing. The sample consists of roughly 92,000 clones, around 90% of them appearing once. The source material was peripheral blood, sampled on day 0 of AZD1222 vaccination. These receptors all stem from an adult in good health.

The chain joins TRBV29-1 to TRBJ2-3; D could derive from TRBD1 or TRBD2 (6 bases each). V lost 7 bases and J lost 0, with 11 bases in between. The CDR3 is 13 residues long. Germline-derived CDR1 and CDR2 are SQVTM and ANQGSEA. DNA for the CDR3: TGCAGCGAGGGGGGCTCTAGCACAGATACGCAGTATTTT. Translating it yields CSEGGSSTDTQYF.

The chain has TRBV4-3 and TRBJ2-7; the D gene is possibly TRBD2 (5 bases). Between the trimmed V and J ends, which lost 0 bases and 7 bases, there was a span of 10 bases. The germline CDR1 and CDR2 sequences are LGHNA and YSLEER. The CDR3 runs 13 residues. The CDR3 DNA is TGCGCCAGCAGCCAAGATTCCACGGGGGAGCAGTACTTC. Translating it yields CASSQDSTGEQYF.

The chain combines TRBV12-3 or TRBV12-4 with TRBJ1-5; D might be TRBD1 (5 bases). This CDR3 spans 13 amino acids. Trimming left V 3 bases short and J 7 bases short, with 10 bases between. The CDR3 DNA sequence: TGTGCCAGCAGTTTTGGGGGGTTGCAGCCCCAGCATTTT. Encoded protein: CASSFGGLQPQHF.

The rearrangement uses TRBV7-3 and TRBJ2-7; D gene unclear. Germline V lookup: CDR1 SGHTA, CDR2 FQGTGA. V lost 2 bases, J lost 0 bases, and 8 bases lay in between. CDR3 length: 14 residues. CDR3 sequence: CASSLGADSYEQYF. CDR3 nucleotides: TGTGCCAGCAGCTTAGGAGCCGACTCCTACGAGCAGTACTTC. Looking up the rest from reference TRBV7-3 and TRBJ2-7 gives the full variable domain: GAGVSQTPSNKVTEKGKYVELRCDPISGHTALYWYRQSLGQGPEFLIYFQGTGAADDSGLPNDRFFAVRPEGSVSTLKIQRTERGDSAVYLCASSLGADSYEQYFGPGTRLTVT.

This chain joins TRBV28 and TRBJ1-1, with a tentative D call TRBD1 (5 bases). The germline V gene encodes CDR1 MDHEN and CDR2 SYDVKM. Trimming cost V 6 bases and J 3 bases, with 11 bases left between them. The CDR3 length is 13 residues. Written as DNA, the CDR3 is TGTGCCAGCAGGACCGGGACCCACACTGAAGCTTTCTTT. This codes for CASRTGTHTEAFF.

In DNA, the CDR3 is TGTGCCAGCAGCGTAGGACAGGGGTATGGCTACACCTTC. Protein product: CASSVGQGYGYTF. The J gene is TRBJ1-2, the V gene TRBV5-5; 9 bases agree with TRBD1. This CDR3 is built from 13 residues. Germline V gives CDR1 SGHKS, CDR2 YYEKEE (reference sequence). Unmatched junction bases numbered 3, after V lost 4 bases and J lost 5 bases.

This chain joins TRBV11-1 and TRBJ1-2; 9 bases are shared with TRBD1. The V gene end was trimmed by 3 bases and the J gene end by 13 bases; junction bases not matched to a gene: 9. Germline CDR1 SGHAT, CDR2 FQDESV (reference sequence). The CDR3 runs 13 residues. Here the CDR3 DNA reads TGTGCCAGCAGCTTGGGACAGGGCTTGGTCTGCACCTTC. This translates into CASSLGQGLVCTF.

This chain links TRBV9 with TRBJ2-3; 13 positions agree with TRBD2. The CDR3 has 18 residues. Germline loops: CDR1 SGDLS, CDR2 YYNGEE. V trimming: 0 bases; J trimming: 0 bases; junction bases outside the gene matches: 4. CDR3 residues: CASSVGTSGGLSTDTQYF. The CDR3 DNA follows: TGTGCCAGCAGCGTAGGGACTAGCGGGGGCCTTAGCACAGATACGCAGTATTTT.

This rearrangement joins TRBV5-1 to TRBJ1-2; the D is unclear. CDR3 length: 13 amino acids. Germline lookup yields CDR1 SGHRS and CDR2 YFSETQ. V was cut by 7 bases and J by 8 bases, with 18 bases left in between. CDR3 protein: CASGSDGRRGYTF. The CDR3 DNA reads as TGCGCCAGCGGGTCCGACGGGAGGCGCGGCTACACCTTC.

The V and J genes are TRBV5-1 and TRBJ1-1, with D tentatively TRBD1 (5 bases). The CDR3 runs 11 residues. Germline loops: CDR1 SGHRS, CDR2 YFSETQ. The V and J ends lost 5 bases and 12 bases respectively, with 14 bases between them. As DNA, the CDR3 is TGCGCCAGCAGGGGGGACCGGATAACTTTCTTT. It codes for CASRGDRITFF.

This clone was counted only a few times. V and J are TRBV4-3 and TRBJ2-7; TRBD1 matches 7 bases. The CDR3 consists of 14 residues. Germline V lookup: CDR1 LGHNA, CDR2 YSLEER. With V trimmed by 4 bases and J by 3 bases, 6 bases remained unmatched. CDR3 region: CASSPARQGYEQYF. The CDR3 DNA sequence: TGCGCCAGCAGCCCGGCGCGACAGGGCTACGAGCAGTACTTC.

This clone was observed a handful of times. The chain couples TRBV6-2 or TRBV6-3 to TRBJ2-6; possible D gene TRBD1, 6 bases. CDR1 and CDR2 (germline): MNHEY, SVGEGT. Trimming pared 4 bases from V and 3 bases from J, leaving 7 bases between. The CDR3 loop spans 14 amino acids. CDR3 DNA sequence: TGTGCCAGCAGTTTAGGGGGTGGGGCCAACGTCCTGACTTTC. It encodes CASSLGGGANVLTF.

The V call is TRBV6-1, the J call TRBJ1-2; D gene uncertain. Germline V gene lookup returns CDR1 MNHNS and CDR2 SASEGT. Deletions cut 1 base from V and 3 bases from J, with 12 bases between. This CDR3 has 15 residues. The CDR3 loop is CASSEDAGTDYGYTF. The CDR3 DNA is TGTGCCAGCAGTGAAGATGCAGGAACCGACTATGGCTACACCTTC.

The CDR3 is CASSNGTSGGIRQETQYF. Here the CDR3 DNA reads TGTGCCAGCAGCAACGGGACTAGCGGGGGGATAAGGCAAGAGACCCAGTACTTC. The chain links TRBV7-3 to TRBJ2-5, with TRBD2 matching 15 bases. CDR3 length: 18 amino acids. In germline, CDR1 is SGHTA, CDR2 FQGTGA. V dropped 5 bases and J dropped 2; count of bases not matched to a gene: 9.

The chain combines TRBV30 with TRBJ2-1; D gene unclear. The germline V and J ends were trimmed by 7 bases and 8 bases, with 9 bases remaining between them. Germline-derived CDR1 and CDR2 are GTSNPN and SVGIG (reference sequence). This CDR3 has 10 amino acids. CDR3 sequence: CASDRDEQFF. The CDR3 DNA reads as TGTGCCTCGGATCGAGATGAGCAGTTCTTC. Full variable domain (rest looked up from reference TRBV30 and TRBJ2-1): SQTIHQWPATLVQPVGSPLSLECTVEGTSNPNLYWYRQAAGRGLQLLFYSVGIGQISSEVPQNLSASRPQDRQFILSSKKLLLSDSGFYLCASDRDEQFFGPGTRLTVL.

The chain has TRBV7-3 and TRBJ2-2, with D unclear. Trimming left V 4 bases short and J 5 bases short, with 8 bases between. Germline V lookup: CDR1 SGHTA, CDR2 FQGTGA. CDR3 length equals 13 residues. CDR3 residues: CASSSQSTGELFF. In DNA form, the CDR3 reads TGTGCCAGCAGCTCCCAGTCGACCGGGGAGCTGTTTTTT.

The rearrangement links TRBV5-8 to TRBJ2-1; 8 bases are shared with TRBD1. The junction had 6 bases not matched to a gene; V was cut back by 4 bases and J by 3 bases. The CDR3 contains 15 residues. Germline V gene sequence: CDR1 SGHTS, CDR2 YDEGEE. The CDR3: CASSLRDRSYNEQFF. The CDR3 DNA reads as TGTGCCAGCAGCCTCCGGGACAGGAGCTACAATGAGCAGTTCTTC.

V and J are TRBV11-1 and TRBJ2-1, with no clear D. V gave up 5 bases and J gave up 4 bases, with 9 bases separating them. The CDR3 is 13 residues long. Looked up from germline, CDR1 is SGHAT and CDR2 is FQDESV (reference sequence). The CDR3 DNA is TGTGCCAGCAGCCCAGCCCTTTACAATGAGCAGTTCTTC. This codes for CASSPALYNEQFF.

This clone was found a few times. This rearrangement joins TRBV14 to TRBJ1-5; D perhaps matches TRBD1 (6 bases). This CDR3 contains 19 residues. The germline gives CDR1 SGHDN, CDR2 FVKESK. The ends were cut back, 0 bases at V and 4 bases at J, with 22 bases in the middle. This chain's CDR3 is CASSQEVPGAGPRNQPQHF. For the CDR3, the DNA is TGTGCCAGCAGCCAAGAGGTTCCGGGGGCGGGCCCGCGAAATCAGCCCCAGCATTTT. Looking up the rest from reference TRBV14 and TRBJ1-5 gives the full variable domain: EAGVTQFPSHSVIEKGQTVTLRCDPISGHDNLYWYRRVMGKEIKFLLHFVKESKQDESGMPNNRFLAERTGGTYSTLKVQPAELEDSGVYFCASSQEVPGAGPRNQPQHFGDGTRLSIL.

V and J are TRBV7-8 and TRBJ1-3; D call uncertain. Germline values: CDR1 SGHVS, CDR2 FQNEAQ. This CDR3 contains 15 residues. Trimming took 5 bases from V and 4 from J, leaving 15 bases between them. The CDR3 DNA is TGTGCCAGCAGCCCGGCAAGACGCCTGGGAAACACCATATATTTT. Translating it yields CASSPARRLGNTIYF.

The chain links TRBV18 to TRBJ1-3; D remains unclear. The CDR3 is 16 residues long. Germline V gene lookup returns CDR1 KGHSH and CDR2 LQKENI. Trimming cost V 6 bases and J 3 bases, with 18 bases left between them. CDR3 in amino acids: CASSPQPSEIGNTIYF. The DNA of the CDR3 is TGTGCCAGCTCCCCCCAGCCTTCTGAAATTGGAAACACCATATATTTT.

The chain carries TRBV9 and TRBJ2-3, with 8 nucleotides matching TRBD2. V lost 4 bases, J lost 3 bases, and 10 bases stayed unmatched. Germline-derived CDR1 and CDR2 are SGDLS and YYNGEE. The CDR3 loop spans 16 amino acids. The CDR3 here is CASSLRAGARTDTQYF. CDR3 in DNA: TGTGCCAGCAGCTTACGAGCGGGGGCTCGGACAGATACGCAGTATTTT.